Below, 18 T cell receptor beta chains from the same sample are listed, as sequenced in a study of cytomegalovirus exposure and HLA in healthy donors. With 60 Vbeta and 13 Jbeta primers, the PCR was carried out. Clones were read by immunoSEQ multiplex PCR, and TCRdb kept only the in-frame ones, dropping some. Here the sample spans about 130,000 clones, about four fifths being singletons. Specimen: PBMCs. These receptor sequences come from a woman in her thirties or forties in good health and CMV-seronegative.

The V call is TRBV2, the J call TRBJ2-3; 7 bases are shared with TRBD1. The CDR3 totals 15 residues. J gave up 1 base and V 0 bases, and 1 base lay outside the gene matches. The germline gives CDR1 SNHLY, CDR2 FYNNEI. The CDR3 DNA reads TGTGCCAGCAGTGAAGCGGGACAGCGCACAGATACGCAGTATTTT. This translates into CASSEAGQRTDTQYF.

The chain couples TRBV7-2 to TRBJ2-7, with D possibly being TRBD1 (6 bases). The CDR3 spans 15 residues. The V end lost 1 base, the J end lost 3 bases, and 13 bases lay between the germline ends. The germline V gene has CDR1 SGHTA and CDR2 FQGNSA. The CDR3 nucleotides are TGTGCCAGCAGCTTAGGACAGGAAAGTATCTACGAGCAGTACTTC. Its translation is CASSLGQESIYEQYF.

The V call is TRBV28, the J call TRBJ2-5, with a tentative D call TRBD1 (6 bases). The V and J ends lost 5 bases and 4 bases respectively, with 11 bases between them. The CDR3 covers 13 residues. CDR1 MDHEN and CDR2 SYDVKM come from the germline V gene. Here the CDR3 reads CASSEGDGETQYF. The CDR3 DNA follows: TGTGCCAGCAGTGAGGGGGACGGAGAGACCCAGTACTTC.

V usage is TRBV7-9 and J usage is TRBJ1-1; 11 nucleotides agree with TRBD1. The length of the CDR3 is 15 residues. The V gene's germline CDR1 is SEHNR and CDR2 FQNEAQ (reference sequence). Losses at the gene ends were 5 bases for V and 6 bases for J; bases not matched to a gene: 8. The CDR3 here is CASSPGTGGSAEAFF. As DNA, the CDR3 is TGTGCCAGCAGCCCCGGGACAGGGGGAAGCGCTGAAGCTTTCTTT.

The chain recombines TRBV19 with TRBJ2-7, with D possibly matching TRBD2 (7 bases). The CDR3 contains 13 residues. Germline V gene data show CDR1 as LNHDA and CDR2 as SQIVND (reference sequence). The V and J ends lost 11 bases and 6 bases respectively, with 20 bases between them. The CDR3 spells CAVSGGGGREQYF. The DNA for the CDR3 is TGTGCCGTCTCCGGGGGAGGGGGACGCGAGCAGTACTTC.

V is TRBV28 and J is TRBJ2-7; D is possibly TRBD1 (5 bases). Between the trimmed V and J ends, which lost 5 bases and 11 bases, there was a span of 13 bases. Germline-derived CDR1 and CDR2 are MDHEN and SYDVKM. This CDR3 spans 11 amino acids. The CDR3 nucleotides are TGTGCCAGCAGTGCCGACAGTTTTGAGTACTTC. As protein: CASSADSFEYF.

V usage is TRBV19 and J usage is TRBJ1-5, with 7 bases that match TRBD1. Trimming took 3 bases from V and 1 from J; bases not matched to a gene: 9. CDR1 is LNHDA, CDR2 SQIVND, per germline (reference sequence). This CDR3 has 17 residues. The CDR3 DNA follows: TGTGCCAGTAGTATTAGGCCGACAGGGCCCAGCAATCAGCCCCAGCATTTT. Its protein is CASSIRPTGPSNQPQHF.

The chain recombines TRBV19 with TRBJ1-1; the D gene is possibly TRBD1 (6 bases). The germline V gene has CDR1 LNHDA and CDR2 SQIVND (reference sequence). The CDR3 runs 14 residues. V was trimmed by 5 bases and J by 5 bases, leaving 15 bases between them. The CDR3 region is CASSAEGGRTEAFF. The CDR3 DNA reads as TGTGCCAGTAGTGCCGAGGGGGGGAGGACTGAAGCTTTCTTT. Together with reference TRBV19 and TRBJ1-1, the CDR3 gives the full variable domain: DGGITQSPKYLFRKEGQNVTLSCEQNLNHDAMYWYRQDPGQGLRLIYYSQIVNDFQKGDIAEGYSVSREKKESFPLTVTSAQKNPTAFYLCASSAEGGRTEAFFGQGTRLTVV.

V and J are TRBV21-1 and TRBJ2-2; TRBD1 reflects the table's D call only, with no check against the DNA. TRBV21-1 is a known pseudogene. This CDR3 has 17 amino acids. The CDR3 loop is CASSSHEGVPNTGELFF. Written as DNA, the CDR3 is TGTGCCAGCAGCTCCCATGAGGGGGTCCCGAACACCGGGGAGCTGTTTTTT.

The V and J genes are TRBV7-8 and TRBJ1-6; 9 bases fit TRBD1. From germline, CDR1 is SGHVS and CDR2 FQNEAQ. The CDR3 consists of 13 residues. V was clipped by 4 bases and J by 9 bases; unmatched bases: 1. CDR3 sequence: CASSSDRGSPLHF. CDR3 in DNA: TGTGCCAGCAGCTCGGACAGGGGTTCACCCCTCCACTTT.

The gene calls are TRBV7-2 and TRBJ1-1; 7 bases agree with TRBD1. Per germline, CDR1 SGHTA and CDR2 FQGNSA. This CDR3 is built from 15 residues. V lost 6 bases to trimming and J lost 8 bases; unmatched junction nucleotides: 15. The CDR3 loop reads CASRPGQESRYEAFF. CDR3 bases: TGTGCCAGCAGACCCGGACAGGAAAGTAGATACGAAGCTTTCTTT.

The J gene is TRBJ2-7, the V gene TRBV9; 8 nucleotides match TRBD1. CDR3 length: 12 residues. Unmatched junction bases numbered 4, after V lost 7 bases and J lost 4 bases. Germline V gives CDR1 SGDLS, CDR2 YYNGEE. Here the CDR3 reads CASGTGGYEQYF. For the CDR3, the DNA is TGTGCCAGCGGAACAGGGGGTTACGAGCAGTACTTC.

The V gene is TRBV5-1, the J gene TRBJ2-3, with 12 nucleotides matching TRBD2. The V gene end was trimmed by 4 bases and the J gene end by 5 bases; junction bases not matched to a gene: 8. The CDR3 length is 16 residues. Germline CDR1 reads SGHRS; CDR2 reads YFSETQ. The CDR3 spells CASSRLAGEGGDTQYF. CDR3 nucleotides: TGCGCCAGCAGCCGACTAGCGGGAGAGGGGGGAGATACGCAGTATTTT.

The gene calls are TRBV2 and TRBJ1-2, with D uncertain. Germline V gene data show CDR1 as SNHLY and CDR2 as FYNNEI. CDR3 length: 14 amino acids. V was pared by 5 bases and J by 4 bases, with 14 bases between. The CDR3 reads CASSKDGISYGYTF. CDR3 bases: TGTGCCAGCAGTAAAGACGGGATATCCTATGGCTACACCTTC.

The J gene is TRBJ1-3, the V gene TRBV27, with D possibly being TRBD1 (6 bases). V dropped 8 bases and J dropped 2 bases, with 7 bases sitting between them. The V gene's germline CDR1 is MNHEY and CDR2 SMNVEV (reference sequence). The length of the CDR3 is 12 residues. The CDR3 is CASGQPGNTIYF. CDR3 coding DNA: TGTGCCAGCGGACAGCCTGGAAACACCATATATTTT.

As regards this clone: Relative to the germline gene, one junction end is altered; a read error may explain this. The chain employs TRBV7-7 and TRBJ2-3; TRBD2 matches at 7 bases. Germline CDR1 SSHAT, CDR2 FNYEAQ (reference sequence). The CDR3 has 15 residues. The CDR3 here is CASSLGLGSTDTQYF. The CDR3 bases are TGTGCTAGCAGCTTAGGACTAGGGAGCACAGATACGCAGTATTTT.

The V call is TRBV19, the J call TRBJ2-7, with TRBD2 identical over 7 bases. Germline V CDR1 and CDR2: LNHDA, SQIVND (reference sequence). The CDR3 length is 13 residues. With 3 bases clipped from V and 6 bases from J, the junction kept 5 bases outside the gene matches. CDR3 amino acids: CASSMRDYREQYF. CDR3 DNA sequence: TGTGCCAGTAGTATGCGGGACTATCGCGAGCAGTACTTC.

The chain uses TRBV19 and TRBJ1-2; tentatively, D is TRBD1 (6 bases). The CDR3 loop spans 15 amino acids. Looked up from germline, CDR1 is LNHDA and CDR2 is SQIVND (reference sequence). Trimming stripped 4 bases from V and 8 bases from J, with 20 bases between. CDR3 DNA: TGTGCCAGTAGTACCGACCTCCAGGGGATGAACGGCTACACCTTC. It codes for CASSTDLQGMNGYTF.